This T cell receptor (beta chain) was sequenced for a study of T cell repertoires in cytomegalovirus infection. TCRdb reanalysed the reads using MiXCR and keeps one entry per CDR3 protein. The sample records approximately 240,000 distinct CDR3 sequences, approximately 13% being singletons. There are a few counts of this clonotype. Sequenced material: PBMCs. This clonotype was obtained from a human donor in good health (CMV status not recorded). Some clones in this sample may be carry-over from other donors' samples.

The CDR3 DNA follows: TGTGCCAGTAGTATATGGGCAGGGGGGAGGGATCAGCCCCAGCATTTT. It translates to CASSIWAGGRDQPQHF. The chain combines TRBV19 with TRBJ1-5; TRBD1 matches 7 bases. J lost 5 bases, V lost 2 bases, and 9 bases had no gene match. The germline V gene encodes CDR1 LNHDA and CDR2 SQIVND (reference sequence). This CDR3 has 16 amino acids.